The 30 T cell receptor beta chains below come from one sample, sequenced in a study of blood T cells in healthy people across ages. Primers used in a second PCR of about 6 to 11 cycles were a sample-barcoded 5' primer and a J-beta primer mix. Via MiXCR, TCRdb re-called the 5' RACE reads, giving one row per CDR3 protein. The sample yields about a million distinct CDR3 sequences, more than 30% seen once. Sample: blood. All receptors derive from a man aged 18 to 30 in good health.

The chain joins TRBV20-1 to TRBJ1-3; 9 bases line up with TRBD1. The CDR3 is 17 amino acids. Germline CDR1 reads DFQATT; CDR2 reads SNEGSKA (reference sequence). Trimming took 6 bases from V and 0 from J; bases not matched to a gene: 12. The CDR3 sequence: CSALRPTGGASGNTIYF. CDR3 bases: TGCAGTGCCCTACGACCCACAGGGGGCGCCTCTGGAAACACCATATATTTT.

The rearrangement uses TRBV6-2 or TRBV6-3 and TRBJ2-1; D not resolved. The CDR3 spans 15 residues. Germline V gives CDR1 MNHEY, CDR2 SVGEGT. V gave up 2 bases and J gave up 7 bases, with 15 bases separating them. The CDR3 loop reads CASSYAPRLGNEQFF. The CDR3 nucleotides are TGTGCCAGCAGTTACGCCCCTCGTTTAGGGAATGAGCAGTTCTTC.

The J gene is TRBJ1-6, the V gene TRBV28, with D unclear. Germline assignment: CDR1 MDHEN and CDR2 SYDVKM. The CDR3 sequence is 15 residues long. The V and J ends lost 7 bases and 4 bases respectively, with 14 bases between them. The CDR3 is CASTHEGWYNSPLHF. In DNA form, the CDR3 reads TGTGCCAGCACCCACGAGGGTTGGTATAATTCACCCCTCCACTTT.

This clonotype was seen a few times. V is TRBV20-1 and J is TRBJ2-5, with D perhaps being TRBD1 or TRBD2 (7 bases each). The length of the CDR3 is 15 residues. CDR1 and CDR2 from the germline V gene are DFQATT and SNEGSKA (reference sequence). V lost 6 bases and J lost 2, with 19 bases in between. Here the CDR3 reads CSAEPGGGLQETQYF. Here the CDR3 DNA reads TGCAGTGCCGAACCAGGGGGGGGCTTACAAGAGACCCAGTACTTC.

This clonotype was seen only a few times. The chain recombines TRBV4-3 with TRBJ2-3, with TRBD2 matching 7 bases. The CDR3 runs 16 residues. V shed 1 base and J 0 bases; nucleotides not matched to a gene: 4. Germline loops: CDR1 LGHNA, CDR2 YSLEER. This CDR3 reads CASSQGDYLSTDTQYF. DNA for the CDR3: TGCGCCAGCAGCCAAGGGGACTATCTAAGCACAGATACGCAGTATTTT.

The rearrangement uses TRBV6-6 and TRBJ1-1; D is unclear. CDR3 length equals 17 residues. From germline, CDR1 is MNHNY and CDR2 SVGAGI (reference sequence). V lost 6 bases and J 1 base, leaving 21 bases between the germline ends. DNA of the CDR3: TGTGCCAGCAGCCTTAAGGTTATGGGATTCGCGAACACTGAAGCTTTCTTT. Protein product: CASSLKVMGFANTEAFF.

Notes on this clonotype: Since no conserved phenylalanine or tryptophan closes the CDR3, a read error is the likely cause. The chain joins TRBV9 to TRBJ1-2; possibly TRBD1 for D (5 bases). The germline V gene encodes CDR1 SGDLS and CDR2 YYNGEE. V lost 0 bases, J lost 2 bases, and 8 bases lay in between. This CDR3 comprises 14 residues. CDR3 in DNA: TGTGCCAGCAGCGTAGCGGCAGGGAACTATGGCTACACCCTC. This encodes CASSVAAGNYGYTL.

The genes are TRBV7-2 and TRBJ2-7, with 7 bases matching TRBD1. After removal of 6 bases from V and 7 bases from J, the junction contained 12 bases not matched to a gene. This CDR3 region has 14 residues. CDR1 and CDR2 from the germline V gene are SGHTA and FQGNSA. CDR3 DNA sequence: TGTGCCAGCAGGAATGGACAGGTTCTCGATGAGCAGTACTTC. Its translation is CASRNGQVLDEQYF. Combining the CDR3 with reference TRBV7-2 and TRBJ2-7 gives the whole variable domain GAGVSQSPSNKVTEKGKDVELRCDPISGHTALYWYRQSLGQGLEFLIYFQGNSAPDKSGLPSDRFSAERTGGSVSTLTIQRTQQEDSAVYLCASRNGQVLDEQYFGPGTRLTVT.

The chain couples TRBV6-6 to TRBJ1-5; 10 bases map to TRBD1. Trimming took 7 bases from V and 3 from J; bases not matched to a gene: 9. The CDR3 is made up of 16 amino acids. Germline V gene data show CDR1 as MNHNY and CDR2 as SVGAGI (reference sequence). This CDR3 reads CASMATGGSDNQPQHF. In nucleotides, the CDR3 is TGTGCCAGCATGGCGACAGGGGGCTCTGACAATCAGCCCCAGCATTTT.

This clonotype was seen only a few times. The V and J genes are TRBV12-3 or TRBV12-4 and TRBJ1-2; D unresolved. The V end was cut by 1 base, the J end by 4 bases, with 16 bases between. The CDR3 has 16 residues. The CDR3 loop reads CASSLGQSPISYGYTF. CDR3 DNA: TGTGCCAGCAGTTTAGGACAATCTCCCATTAGCTATGGCTACACCTTC.

The V call is TRBV12-3 or TRBV12-4, the J call TRBJ2-7; a weak D match, TRBD1 (6 bases). The CDR3 has 16 residues. V was shortened by 2 bases and J by 7 bases, with 21 bases between the two germline ends. The DNA for the CDR3 is TGTGCCAGCAGTTTAACGGGACCGGACAGACAGAATGAGCAGTACTTC. It encodes CASSLTGPDRQNEQYF.

This chain uses TRBV20-1 with TRBJ1-2, with unresolved D. The CDR3 has 13 amino acids. Germline CDR1 reads DFQATT; CDR2 reads SNEGSKA (reference sequence). V was clipped by 6 bases and J by 8 bases, with 19 bases between them. The CDR3 region is CSAIPYPGKGYTF. CDR3 coding DNA: TGCAGTGCCATCCCATACCCGGGGAAAGGCTACACCTTC.

The J gene is TRBJ2-3, the V gene TRBV4-3; a possible D gene is TRBD1 (5 bases). The CDR3 covers 17 residues. Germline V gene sequence: CDR1 LGHNA, CDR2 YSLEER. V was clipped by 4 bases and J by 4 bases, with 21 bases between them. The DNA for the CDR3 is TGCGCCAGCAGCCCCGACGCCTACTTAGGGGCTGCAGATACGCAGTATTTT. This encodes CASSPDAYLGAADTQYF.

CDR3 nucleotide sequence: TGTGCCAGCAGCGCGAGGACTAGCGGGGATACGCAGTATTTT. Protein product: CASSARTSGDTQYF. The chain uses TRBV9 and TRBJ2-3, with 11 bases matching TRBD2. Trimming took 3 bases from V and 6 from J; bases not matched to a gene: 3. The germline CDR1 and CDR2 sequences are SGDLS and YYNGEE. The CDR3 has 14 residues.

The chain employs TRBV20-1 and TRBJ2-1; tentatively, D is TRBD2 (5 bases). The CDR3 is made up of 14 amino acids. Trimming cost V 5 bases and J 7 bases, with 18 bases left between them. Germline values: CDR1 DFQATT, CDR2 SNEGSKA (reference sequence). The CDR3 protein is CSADAEDWDNEQFF. CDR3 in DNA: TGCAGTGCTGACGCGGAGGACTGGGATAATGAGCAGTTCTTC.

This clonotype has a handful of counts. The chain carries TRBV7-2 and TRBJ1-3, with D unclear. Trimming removed 5 bases from V and 1 base from J, with 12 bases in between. The CDR3 is 15 residues long. CDR1 SGHTA and CDR2 FQGNSA come from the germline V gene. CDR3 DNA: TGTGCCAGCAGCCCAAATGGGCAGTCTGGAAACACCATATATTTT. This sequence encodes CASSPNGQSGNTIYF. Variable domain in full (rest from reference TRBV7-2 and TRBJ1-3): GAGVSQSPSNKVTEKGKDVELRCDPISGHTALYWYRQSLGQGLEFLIYFQGNSAPDKSGLPSDRFSAERTGGSVSTLTIQRTQQEDSAVYLCASSPNGQSGNTIYFGEGSWLTVV.

V usage is TRBV12-3 or TRBV12-4 and J usage is TRBJ1-2; TRBD1 agrees at 7 bases. CDR3 length: 19 amino acids. Losses at the gene ends were 1 base for V and 11 bases for J; bases not matched to a gene: 25. The CDR3 coding sequence is TGTGCCAGCAGTTTAGTTCTTCAGGGGGAAGTTTCGGGCCTGGGGCAATACACCTTC. It translates to CASSLVLQGEVSGLGQYTF.

This clonotype has just a few counts. The chain recombines TRBV4-2 with TRBJ1-1; D remains ambiguous. Germline lookup yields CDR1 LGHNA and CDR2 YNFKEQ. V was cut by 6 bases and J by 4 bases, with 15 bases left in between. There are 14 residues in the CDR3. The CDR3 DNA reads as TGTGCCAGCAGTCAGGACTTATCCGGCACTGAAGCTTTCTTT. Translating it yields CASSQDLSGTEAFF.

This clonotype was recorded at least ten times. The chain combines TRBV7-6 with TRBJ1-6; D might be TRBD1 (5 bases). CDR1 and CDR2 from the germline V gene are SGHVS and FNYEAQ. This CDR3 spans 16 amino acids. Trimming stripped 0 bases from V and 5 bases from J, with 11 bases between. CDR3 sequence: CASSLAPMGDNSPLHF. CDR3 in DNA: TGTGCCAGCAGCTTAGCCCCAATGGGGGATAATTCACCCCTCCACTTT.

The gene calls are TRBV6-2 or TRBV6-3 and TRBJ2-5; the D gene is possibly TRBD1 (6 bases). Trimming took off 1 base at V and 2 bases at J, with 11 bases between the two ends. Germline V gene data show CDR1 as MNHEY and CDR2 as SVGEGT. This CDR3 contains 15 residues. The CDR3 DNA sequence: TGTGCCAGCAGTTACTTGGGGACAAAACAAGAGACCCAGTACTTC. Encoded protein: CASSYLGTKQETQYF.

This clonotype turned up a few times. The chain couples TRBV5-1 to TRBJ1-4, with D unresolved. V lost 1 base and J 3 bases, leaving 7 bases between the germline ends. The CDR3 consists of 14 residues. Germline V CDR1 and CDR2: SGHRS, YFSETQ. Written as DNA, the CDR3 is TGCGCCAGCAGCTTGAAGAGTCCTAATGAAAAACTGTTTTTT. This translates into CASSLKSPNEKLFF.

Comment on this clonotype: A much larger clone is a single base away; this may be a read error. CDR3 loop: CSVGGQGGGYEQYF. In nucleotides, the CDR3 is TGCAGCGTGGGGGGACAGGGTGGAGGATACGAGCAGTACTTC. V usage is TRBV29-1 and J usage is TRBJ2-7; 9 nucleotides line up with TRBD1. Germline CDR1 is SQVTM and CDR2 is ANQGSEA. CDR3 size: 14 residues. V was pared by 6 bases and J by 4 bases, with 10 bases of the junction left unmatched.

This clonotype has ten or more counts. The J gene is TRBJ2-1, the V gene TRBV28, with 9 bases that match TRBD1. This CDR3 has 13 amino acids. Germline-derived CDR1 and CDR2 are MDHEN and SYDVKM. The ends lost 4 bases at V and 5 bases at J; junction bases unmatched: 0. As DNA, the CDR3 is TGTGCCAGCAGTTGGGACAGGGACAATGAGCAGTTCTTC. Translated: CASSWDRDNEQFF.

This clonotype was observed many times. V is TRBV5-1 and J is TRBJ2-1, with TRBD1 as a possible D gene (6 bases). The length of the CDR3 is 14 residues. Germline V gene data show CDR1 as SGHRS and CDR2 as YFSETQ. V lost 7 bases and J lost 4, with 15 bases in between. The chain's CDR3 is CASVLGQNYNEQFF. Written as DNA, the CDR3 is TGCGCCAGCGTGTTAGGACAGAATTACAATGAGCAGTTCTTC. The variable domain in full, with the rest retrieved from reference TRBV5-1 and TRBJ2-1, is KAGVTQTPRYLIKTRGQQVTLSCSPISGHRSVSWYQQTPGQGLQFLFEYFSETQRNKGNFPGRFSGRQFSNSRSEMNVSTLELGDSALYLCASVLGQNYNEQFFGPGTRLTVL.

This clonotype showed up many times. The V gene is TRBV12-3 or TRBV12-4, the J gene TRBJ2-7; D remains unclear. Trimming took 6 bases from V and 4 from J, leaving 7 bases between them. The CDR3 has 11 amino acids. CDR3 nucleotide sequence: TGTGCCAGCAGCAAATATTACGAGCAGTACTTC. Its protein is CASSKYYEQYF.

As concerns this clonotype: Its ends do not fully match the called genes, so a read error is possible. The V and J genes are TRBV6-2 or TRBV6-3 and TRBJ2-1, with 7 bases identical to TRBD2. The CDR3 sequence is 12 residues long. The germline V gene encodes CDR1 MNHEY and CDR2 SVGEGT. CDR3 loop: CASRYFGDYQFF. The CDR3 DNA reads as TGTGCCAGCAGGTACTTCGGGGACTACCAGTTCTTC.

This clonotype has only a few counts. The chain uses TRBV2 and TRBJ2-5, with TRBD1 matching over 7 bases. Germline V lookup: CDR1 SNHLY, CDR2 FYNNEI. The CDR3 is 14 residues long. J was trimmed by 1 base and V by 3 bases; bases with no gene match: 2. The CDR3 bases are TGTGCCAGCAGTGACAACAGGGGCCAAGAGACCCAGTACTTC. It yields the protein CASSDNRGQETQYF.

The CDR3 nucleotides are TGTGCCAGCAGCCAGAACACGTATTTCACTGAAGCTTTCTTT. It codes for CASSQNTYFTEAFF. The chain couples TRBV4-2 to TRBJ1-1; D gene ambiguous. V dropped 3 bases and J dropped 4 bases, with 12 bases sitting between them. The CDR3 runs 14 residues. The V gene's germline CDR1 is LGHNA and CDR2 YNFKEQ.

This clonotype occurred a few times. This sequence joins TRBV28 and TRBJ1-1; tentatively, D is TRBD1 (6 bases). This CDR3 comprises 15 residues. Germline V gives CDR1 MDHEN, CDR2 SYDVKM. The V and J ends lost 6 bases and 4 bases respectively, with 18 bases between them. CDR3 nucleotides: TGTGCCAGCAGGTTGCAACAGGGATCCGTCACTGAAGCTTTCTTT. It yields the protein CASRLQQGSVTEAFF.

The rearrangement uses TRBV27 and TRBJ2-3; D might be TRBD1 (5 bases). The ends were cut back, 6 bases at V and 1 base at J, with 20 bases in the middle. Germline V CDR1 and CDR2: MNHEY, SMNVEV (reference sequence). There are 17 residues in the CDR3. CDR3 nucleotides: TGTGCCAGCAGACCTGTTGGATGGGGCAAGGGCACAGATACGCAGTATTTT. It codes for CASRPVGWGKGTDTQYF.